The 10 T cell receptor beta chains below were found in one sample sequenced in a study of cytomegalovirus exposure and HLA in healthy donors. Primers included in the PCR were 60 Vbeta and 13 Jbeta primers. Using immunoSEQ multiplex PCR, the repertoire was profiled, and TCRdb retains in-frame clones only, with some absent. The sample records 180,000 or so clones, 70% to 90% being singletons. Sequenced sample: PBMCs. The receptors come from a man younger than 35 in good health and CMV-seropositive.

This clone has just a few counts. The rearrangement links TRBV18 to TRBJ2-7; D perhaps matches TRBD2 (5 bases). Germline lookup yields CDR1 KGHSH and CDR2 LQKENI. The CDR3 loop spans 14 amino acids. Trimming pared 6 bases from V and 2 bases from J, leaving 14 bases between. Written as DNA, the CDR3 is TGTGCCAGCTCTTCAACGGGAACCCCCTACGAGCAGTACTTC. Translated, it gives CASSSTGTPYEQYF.

The J gene is TRBJ2-7, the V gene TRBV5-6; D is undetermined. V dropped 3 bases and J dropped 7 bases, with 14 bases sitting between them. The CDR3 extends over 13 amino acids. From germline, CDR1 is SGHDT and CDR2 YYEEEE. The chain's CDR3 is CASSWSPRREQYF. In DNA form, the CDR3 reads TGTGCCAGCAGCTGGAGTCCGAGACGGGAGCAGTACTTC.

This clone was recorded only once. The chain carries TRBV7-2 and TRBJ2-3; no clear D. CDR1 is SGHTA and CDR2 is FQGNSA in the germline V gene. V dropped 0 bases and J dropped 0 bases, with 10 bases sitting between them. This CDR3 region has 16 residues. CDR3 DNA: TGTGCCAGCAGCTTAGCGGGCACAACTAGCACAGATACGCAGTATTTT. Encoded protein: CASSLAGTTSTDTQYF.

The rearrangement links TRBV18 to TRBJ1-2; 12 nucleotides align to TRBD1. Germline V gives CDR1 KGHSH, CDR2 LQKENI. V lost 4 bases, J lost 4 bases, and 10 bases stayed unmatched. CDR3 length: 17 amino acids. In nucleotides, the CDR3 is TGTGCCAGCTCACTAGGGACAGGGGGCGCCAGTACCTATGGCTACACCTTC. This encodes CASSLGTGGASTYGYTF. Filled out from reference TRBV18 and TRBJ1-2, the complete variable domain reads NAGVMQNPRHLVRRRGQEARLRCSPMKGHSHVYWYRQLPEEGLKFMVYLQKENIIDESGMPKERFSAEFPKEGPSILRIQQVVRGDSAAYFCASSLGTGGASTYGYTFGSGTRLTVV.

The chain joins TRBV6-1 to TRBJ2-1; D remains ambiguous. This CDR3 region has 13 residues. From germline, CDR1 is MNHNS and CDR2 SASEGT. With 3 bases removed from V and 8 bases from J, the gap between germline ends came to 11 bases. The CDR3 sequence is CASSDISRDEQFF. CDR3 nucleotide sequence: TGTGCCAGCAGTGATATTAGCCGCGATGAGCAGTTCTTC.

This chain joins TRBV14 and TRBJ2-1; possibly TRBD2 for D (7 bases). This CDR3 spans 15 amino acids. Trimming cost V 3 bases and J 5 bases, with 14 bases left between them. The germline gives CDR1 SGHDN, CDR2 FVKESK. CDR3 amino acids: CASSQAGAGNNEQFF. CDR3 in DNA: TGTGCCAGCAGCCAGGCGGGGGCCGGGAACAATGAGCAGTTCTTC.

In the case of this clone: Distinct nucleotide sequences in the sample also encode this CDR3. This chain uses TRBV28 with TRBJ2-7; 11 nucleotides agree with TRBD1. CDR1 MDHEN and CDR2 SYDVKM come from the germline V gene. V shed 6 bases, J shed 1 base, and the junction held 5 bases outside the gene matches. CDR3 size: 15 residues. CDR3 sequence: CASRKRDRGSYEQYF. The CDR3 DNA reads TGTGCCAGCAGAAAACGGGACAGGGGGTCCTACGAGCAGTACTTC.

About this clone: The junction does not match germline at one end; this may be a read error. J is TRBJ2-1 and V is TRBV7-9, with TRBD1 as a possible D gene (6 bases). Germline-derived CDR1 and CDR2 are SEHNR and FQNEAQ (reference sequence). The CDR3 consists of 11 residues. The CDR3 protein is CASSLAGAVVF. The CDR3 bases are TGTGCCAGCAGCTTAGCGGGGGCAGTGGTCTTC.

The genes are TRBV6-5 and TRBJ2-1, with 8 bases fitting TRBD2. V gave up 5 bases and J gave up 4 bases; unmatched junction bases: 7. Germline values: CDR1 MNHEY, CDR2 SVGAGI. This CDR3 contains 15 residues. CDR3 protein: CASSLRLASYNEQFF. CDR3 bases: TGTGCCAGCAGTCTCCGACTAGCGTCGTACAATGAGCAGTTCTTC.

The sample holds a few counts of this clone. V usage is TRBV7-9 and J usage is TRBJ2-7, with 8 positions matching TRBD1. This CDR3 is built from 15 residues. J gave up 5 bases and V 3 bases, and 9 bases lay outside the gene matches. Germline V gene sequence: CDR1 SEHNR, CDR2 FQNEAQ (reference sequence). The CDR3 DNA reads as TGTGCCAGCAGCTTGCGGCAGGGGGCTTTGGACGAGCAGTACTTC. This gives the protein CASSLRQGALDEQYF.